This T cell receptor (beta chain) is from a study of identical twins. This clonotype was seen only a few times. The antigen is undetermined. Study-wide findings and caveats: A cross-sectional statistical analysis, not follow-up of the same donors, supported the conclusions. Twins showed weaker excess sharing in their beta out-of-frame sequences. Monozygotic twins shared more out-of-frame TCR alpha than recombination models predicted.

Via MiXCR, TCRdb re-called the 5' RACE reads, giving one row per CDR3 protein. The repertoire holds approximately 470,000 distinct CDR3 sequences, with 11% to 15% as singletons. The CDR3 has 17 amino acids. This sample also belongs to another study, concerning yellow fever vaccine responses in identical twins.

This TCR was sampled from a woman younger than 30 in good health. The gene calls are TRBV21-1 and TRBJ2-7; TRBD2 is the table's D call, not checked against the DNA. TRBV21-1 is given as a pseudogene. The source material was CD4+ T cells sorted from blood. In DNA, the CDR3 is TGTGCCAGCAGCAAAGGAAGCGCGGCAGGGGACCCCTACGAGCAGTACTTC. Its protein is CASSKGSAAGDPYEQYF.